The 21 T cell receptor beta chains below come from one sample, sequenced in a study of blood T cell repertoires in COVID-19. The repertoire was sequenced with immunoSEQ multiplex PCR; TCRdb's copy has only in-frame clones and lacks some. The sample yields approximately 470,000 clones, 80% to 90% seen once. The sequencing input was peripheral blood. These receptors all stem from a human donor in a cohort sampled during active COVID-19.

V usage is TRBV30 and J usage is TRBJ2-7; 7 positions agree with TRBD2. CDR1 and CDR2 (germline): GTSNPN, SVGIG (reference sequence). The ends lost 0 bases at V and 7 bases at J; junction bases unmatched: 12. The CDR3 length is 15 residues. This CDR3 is CAWSVLKGQAGEQYF. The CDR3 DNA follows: TGTGCCTGGAGTGTACTTAAGGGCCAAGCGGGGGAGCAGTACTTC.

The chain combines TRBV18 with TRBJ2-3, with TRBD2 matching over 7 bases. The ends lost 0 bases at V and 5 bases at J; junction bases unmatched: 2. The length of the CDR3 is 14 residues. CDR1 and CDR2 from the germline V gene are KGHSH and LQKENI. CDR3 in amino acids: CASSPPLAGDTQYF. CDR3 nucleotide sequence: TGTGCCAGCTCACCACCATTAGCGGGAGATACGCAGTATTTT. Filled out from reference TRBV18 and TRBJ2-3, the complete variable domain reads NAGVMQNPRHLVRRRGQEARLRCSPMKGHSHVYWYRQLPEEGLKFMVYLQKENIIDESGMPKERFSAEFPKEGPSILRIQQVVRGDSAAYFCASSPPLAGDTQYFGPGTRLTVL.

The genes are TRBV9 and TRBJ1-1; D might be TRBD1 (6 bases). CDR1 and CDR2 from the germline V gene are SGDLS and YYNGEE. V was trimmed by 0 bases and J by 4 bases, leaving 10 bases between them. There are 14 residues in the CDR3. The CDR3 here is CASSVEGGGTEAFF. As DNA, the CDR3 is TGTGCCAGCAGCGTAGAGGGAGGGGGCACTGAAGCTTTCTTT.

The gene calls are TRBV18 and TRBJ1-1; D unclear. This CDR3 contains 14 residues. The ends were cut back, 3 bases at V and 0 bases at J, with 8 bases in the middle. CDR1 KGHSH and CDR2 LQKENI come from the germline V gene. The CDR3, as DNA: TGTGCCAGCTCACCGCCGGTCATGAACACTGAAGCTTTCTTT. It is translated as CASSPPVMNTEAFF. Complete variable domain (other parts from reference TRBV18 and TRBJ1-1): NAGVMQNPRHLVRRRGQEARLRCSPMKGHSHVYWYRQLPEEGLKFMVYLQKENIIDESGMPKERFSAEFPKEGPSILRIQQVVRGDSAAYFCASSPPVMNTEAFFGQGTRLTVV.

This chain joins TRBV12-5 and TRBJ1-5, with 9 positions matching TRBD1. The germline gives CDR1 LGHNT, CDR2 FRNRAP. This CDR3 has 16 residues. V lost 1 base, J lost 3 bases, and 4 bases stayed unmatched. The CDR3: CASGLAGTGSNQPQHF. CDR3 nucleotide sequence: TGTGCTAGTGGTTTGGCAGGGACAGGGTCCAATCAGCCCCAGCATTTT.

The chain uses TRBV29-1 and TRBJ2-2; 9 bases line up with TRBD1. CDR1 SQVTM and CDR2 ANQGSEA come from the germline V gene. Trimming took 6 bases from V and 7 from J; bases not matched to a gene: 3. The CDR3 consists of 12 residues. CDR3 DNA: TGCAGCGTCGGGACAGGGAACGGGGAGCTGTTTTTT. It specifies CSVGTGNGELFF.

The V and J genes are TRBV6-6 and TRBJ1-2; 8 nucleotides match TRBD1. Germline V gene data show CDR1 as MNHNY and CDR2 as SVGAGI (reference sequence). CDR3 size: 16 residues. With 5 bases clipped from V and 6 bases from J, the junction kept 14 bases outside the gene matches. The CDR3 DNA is TGTGCCAGCAGTAGAACAATGACAGGGGCGGAGGATGGCTACACCTTC. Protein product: CASSRTMTGAEDGYTF.

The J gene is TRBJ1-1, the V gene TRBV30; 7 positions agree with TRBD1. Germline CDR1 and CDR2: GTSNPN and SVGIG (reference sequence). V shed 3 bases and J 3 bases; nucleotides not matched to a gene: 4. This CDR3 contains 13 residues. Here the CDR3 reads CAWRGQSYTEAFF. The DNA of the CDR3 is TGTGCCTGGAGGGGACAGAGCTACACTGAAGCTTTCTTT. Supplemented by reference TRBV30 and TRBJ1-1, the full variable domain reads SQTIHQWPATLVQPVGSPLSLECTVEGTSNPNLYWYRQAAGRGLQLLFYSVGIGQISSEVPQNLSASRPQDRQFILSSKKLLLSDSGFYLCAWRGQSYTEAFFGQGTRLTVV.

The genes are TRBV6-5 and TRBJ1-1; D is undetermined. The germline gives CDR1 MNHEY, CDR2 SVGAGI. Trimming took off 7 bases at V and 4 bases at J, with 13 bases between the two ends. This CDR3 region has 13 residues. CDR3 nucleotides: TGTGCCAGCACCGAACAAACCTTCACTGAAGCTTTCTTT. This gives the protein CASTEQTFTEAFF.

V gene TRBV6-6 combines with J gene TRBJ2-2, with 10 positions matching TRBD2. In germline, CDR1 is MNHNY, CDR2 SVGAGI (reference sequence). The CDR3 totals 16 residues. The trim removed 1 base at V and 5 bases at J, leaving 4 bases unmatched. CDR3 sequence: CASSYLSGRATGELFF. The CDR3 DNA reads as TGTGCCAGCAGTTACTTAAGCGGGAGGGCAACCGGGGAGCTGTTTTTT.

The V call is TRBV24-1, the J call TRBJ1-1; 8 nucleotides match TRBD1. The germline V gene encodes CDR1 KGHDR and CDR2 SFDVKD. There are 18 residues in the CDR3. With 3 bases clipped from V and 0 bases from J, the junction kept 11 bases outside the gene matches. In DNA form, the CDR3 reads TGTGCCACCAGTGATCGTCCGGGACAGGAGGCAATGAACACTGAAGCTTTCTTT. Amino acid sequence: CATSDRPGQEAMNTEAFF.

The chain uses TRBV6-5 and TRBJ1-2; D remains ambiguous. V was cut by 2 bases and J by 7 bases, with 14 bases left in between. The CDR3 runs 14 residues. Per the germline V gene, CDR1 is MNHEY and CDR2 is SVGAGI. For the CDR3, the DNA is TGTGCCAGCAGTTACAGCCAGGCTGTGGGTGGCTACACCTTC. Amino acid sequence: CASSYSQAVGGYTF.

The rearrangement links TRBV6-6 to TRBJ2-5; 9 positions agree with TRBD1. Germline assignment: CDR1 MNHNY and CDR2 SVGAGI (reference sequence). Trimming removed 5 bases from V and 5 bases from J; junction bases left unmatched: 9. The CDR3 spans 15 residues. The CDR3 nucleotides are TGTGCCAGCAGTCGGAGACAGGGGGATAGGGAGACCCAGTACTTC. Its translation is CASSRRQGDRETQYF.

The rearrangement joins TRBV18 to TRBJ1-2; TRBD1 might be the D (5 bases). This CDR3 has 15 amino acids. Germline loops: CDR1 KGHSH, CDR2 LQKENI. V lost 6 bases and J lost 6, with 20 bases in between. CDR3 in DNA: TGTGCCAGCTCGCCTACCCTGGCAGGGAAGGATGGCTACACCTTC. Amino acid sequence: CASSPTLAGKDGYTF. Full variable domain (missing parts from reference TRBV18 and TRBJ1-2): NAGVMQNPRHLVRRRGQEARLRCSPMKGHSHVYWYRQLPEEGLKFMVYLQKENIIDESGMPKERFSAEFPKEGPSILRIQQVVRGDSAAYFCASSPTLAGKDGYTFGSGTRLTVV.

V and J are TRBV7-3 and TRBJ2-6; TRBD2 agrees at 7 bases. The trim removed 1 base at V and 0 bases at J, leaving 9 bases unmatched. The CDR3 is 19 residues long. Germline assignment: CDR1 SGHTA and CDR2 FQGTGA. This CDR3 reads CASSLILGGVGSGANVLTF. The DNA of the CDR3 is TGTGCCAGCAGCTTAATCCTTGGGGGGGTTGGCTCTGGGGCCAACGTCCTGACTTTC.

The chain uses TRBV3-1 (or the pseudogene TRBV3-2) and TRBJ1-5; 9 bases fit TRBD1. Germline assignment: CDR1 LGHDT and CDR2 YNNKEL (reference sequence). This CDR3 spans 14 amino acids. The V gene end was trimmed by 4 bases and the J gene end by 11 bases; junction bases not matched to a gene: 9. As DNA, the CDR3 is TGTGCCAGCAGCCTCAGACAGGGGGTAGGGGCCCAGCATTTT. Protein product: CASSLRQGVGAQHF.

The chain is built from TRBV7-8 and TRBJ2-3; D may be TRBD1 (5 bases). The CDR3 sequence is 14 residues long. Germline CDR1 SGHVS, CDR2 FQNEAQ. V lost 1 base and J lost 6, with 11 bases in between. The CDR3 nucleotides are TGTGCCAGCAGCTTAGGACAGCCTTTCGATACGCAGTATTTT. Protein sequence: CASSLGQPFDTQYF.

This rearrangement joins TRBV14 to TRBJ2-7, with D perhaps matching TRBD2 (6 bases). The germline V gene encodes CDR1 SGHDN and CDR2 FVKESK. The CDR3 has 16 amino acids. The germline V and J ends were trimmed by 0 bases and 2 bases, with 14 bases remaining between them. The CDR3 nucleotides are TGTGCCAGCAGCCAAGATATCGCGGGAAGGACCTACGAGCAGTACTTC. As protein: CASSQDIAGRTYEQYF.

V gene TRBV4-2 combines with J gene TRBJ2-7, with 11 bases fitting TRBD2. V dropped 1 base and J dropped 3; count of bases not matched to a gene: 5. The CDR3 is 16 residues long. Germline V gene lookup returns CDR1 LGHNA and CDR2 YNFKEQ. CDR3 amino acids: CASSQAPGTSGYEQYF. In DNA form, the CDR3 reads TGTGCCAGCAGCCAAGCCCCGGGGACTAGCGGCTACGAGCAGTACTTC.

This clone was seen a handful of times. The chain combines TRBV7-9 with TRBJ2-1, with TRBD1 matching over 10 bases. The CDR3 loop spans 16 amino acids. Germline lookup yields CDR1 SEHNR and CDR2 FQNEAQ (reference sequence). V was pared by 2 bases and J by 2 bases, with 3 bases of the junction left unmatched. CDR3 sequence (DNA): TGTGCCAGCAGCTTAATCGGGACAGGGGCCTACAATGAGCAGTTCTTC. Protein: CASSLIGTGAYNEQFF.

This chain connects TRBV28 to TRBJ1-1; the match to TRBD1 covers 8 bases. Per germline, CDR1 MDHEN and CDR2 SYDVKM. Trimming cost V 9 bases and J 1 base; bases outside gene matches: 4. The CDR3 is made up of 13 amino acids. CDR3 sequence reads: CASLGQANTEAFF. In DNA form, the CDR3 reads TGTGCCAGTTTGGGACAGGCGAACACTGAAGCTTTCTTT.